This T cell receptor beta chain comes out of a study of shared clonotypes between healthy human individuals. Points on this clone: What it recognizes is unknown.

The study's findings and limits: Among a handful of donors, approximately 4.6% of naive CD4 clonotypes were found in common.

Only CD45RO-negative cells positively selected for CCR7 counted as naive CD8 cells, so terminally differentiated effector memory CD45RA+ cells were excluded. V was trimmed by 5 bases and J by 6 bases, leaving 16 bases between them. The CDR3 totals 14 residues. CDR1 and CDR2 from the germline V gene are SGHTA and FQGNSA. Clones were sequenced by immunoSEQ multiplex PCR, and TCRdb holds only the in-frame ones, with some missing. The table lists 1.5 million to 2.5 million clones, about 94% of them singletons. Sequencing input: naive CD8+ T cells sorted from blood. The TCR was taken from a man between 18 and 29 years old in good health. The chain has TRBV7-2 and TRBJ1-2; D ambiguous. The CDR3 sequence: CASSPTIAGHGYTF. CDR3 bases: TGTGCCAGCAGCCCCACAATAGCTGGCCATGGCTACACCTTC.